The 9 T cell receptor beta chains in this list originate from one sample, sequenced in a study of CDR3 diversity in severe acne. TCRdb reprocessed the PCR reads with MiXCR, giving one entry per CDR3 protein. The data contain tens of thousands of distinct CDR3 sequences, 50% to 65% of them singletons. The sequenced sample consisted of blood. Receptors were obtained from a male donor in good health, without acne.

This clonotype was seen at least ten times. The chain links TRBV4-2 to TRBJ2-1, with D possibly TRBD2 on 7 matching bases. V was cut by 4 bases and J by 6 bases, with 16 bases left in between. The CDR3 covers 15 residues. Germline V gene lookup returns CDR1 LGHNA and CDR2 YNFKEQ. In DNA, the CDR3 is TGTGCCAGCAGCCCTAATTCAAGGGGGGGCAATGAGCAGTTCTTC. It translates to CASSPNSRGGNEQFF.

The genes are TRBV29-1 and TRBJ2-7; tentative D call: TRBD1 (6 bases). V shed 6 bases and J shed 6 bases, with 15 bases lying between them. Looked up from germline, CDR1 is SQVTM and CDR2 is ANQGSEA. The CDR3 covers 12 residues. CDR3 protein: CSVGAGEGEQYF. Here the CDR3 DNA reads TGCAGCGTGGGGGCAGGCGAGGGCGAGCAGTACTTC.

This clonotype was seen repeatedly, ten times or more. The chain uses TRBV7-8 and TRBJ2-3; D gene uncertain. Per the germline V gene, CDR1 is SGHVS and CDR2 is FQNEAQ. V lost 4 bases, J lost 2 bases, and 10 bases lay in between. The CDR3 has 14 residues. CDR3 DNA sequence: TGTGCCAGCAGCTCCCTCGGTATCACAGATACGCAGTATTTT. This translates into CASSSLGITDTQYF. The entire variable domain, with the rest obtained from reference TRBV7-8 and TRBJ2-3, is as follows: GAGVSQSPRYKVAKRGQDVALRCDPISGHVSLFWYQQALGQGPEFLTYFQNEAQLDKSGLPSDRFFAERPEGSVSTLKIQRTQQEDSAVYLCASSSLGITDTQYFGPGTRLTVL.

The chain recombines TRBV4-1 with TRBJ2-7; weak D call: TRBD2 (5 bases). The V end was cut by 5 bases, the J end by 6 bases, with 20 bases between. Germline CDR1 MGHRA, CDR2 YSYEKL. The CDR3 has 15 residues. CDR3 bases: TGCGCCAGCAGCATCCCCGGGATTACGAAATCCGAGCAGTACTTC. Translating it yields CASSIPGITKSEQYF.

The chain links TRBV5-1 to TRBJ1-1, with D unresolved. CDR1 is SGHRS, CDR2 YFSETQ, per germline. CDR3 size: 16 residues. Between the trimmed V and J ends, which lost 0 bases and 6 bases, there was a span of 18 bases. The CDR3 reads CASSLGAAQPSAEAFF. CDR3 nucleotides: TGCGCCAGCAGCTTGGGGGCAGCCCAGCCTAGCGCTGAAGCTTTCTTT.

This chain uses TRBV10-3 with TRBJ2-7, with 10 bases lining up with TRBD2. V lost 4 bases, J lost 6 bases, and 6 bases stayed unmatched. The germline V gene has CDR1 ENHRY and CDR2 SYGVKD. The length of the CDR3 is 14 residues. CDR3 sequence: CAISAAGGAGEQYF. As DNA, the CDR3 is TGTGCCATCAGTGCAGCGGGGGGGGCAGGCGAGCAGTACTTC.

This clonotype has a handful of counts. The CDR3 spells CSASGKGSTGELFF. CDR3 sequence (DNA): TGCAGTGCTAGTGGAAAGGGGAGCACCGGGGAGCTGTTTTTT. The chain recombines TRBV20-1 with TRBJ2-2; perhaps D is TRBD1 or TRBD2 (5 bases each). This CDR3 comprises 14 residues. V was shortened by 3 bases and J by 4 bases, with 12 bases between the two germline ends. CDR1 DFQATT and CDR2 SNEGSKA come from the germline V gene (reference sequence).

Worth noting for this clonotype: The CDR3 carries no conserved terminal phenylalanine or tryptophan, so it likely arises from a read error. This chain uses TRBV11-3 with TRBJ2-1; 9 nucleotides agree with TRBD1. In germline, CDR1 is SGHNT, CDR2 YENEEA. V shed 5 bases, J shed 2 bases, and the junction held 4 bases outside the gene matches. The CDR3 is 15 amino acids. CDR3 in DNA: TGTGCCAGCAGCCCCCGGGACAGGGCCTACAATGAGCAGTTCCTC. Residues: CASSPRDRAYNEQFL.

This chain uses TRBV15 with TRBJ1-6; D may be TRBD1 (5 bases). Germline lookup yields CDR1 LNHNV and CDR2 YYDKDF (reference sequence). CDR3 size: 15 residues. The germline V and J ends were trimmed by 3 bases and 9 bases, with 15 bases remaining between them. The CDR3 reads CATSSVGVRASPLHF. CDR3 bases: TGTGCCACCAGCAGCGTAGGGGTTAGGGCTTCACCCCTCCACTTT.